This T cell receptor beta chain was recorded in a study of cytomegalovirus exposure and HLA in healthy donors. Study-wide results and caveats: According to reports, the classifier identified cytomegalovirus status with high specificity and sensitivity. In the 95 to 150 validation repertoires, a later analysis found that first-cohort TCR clusters tended to co-occur.

Trimming at V came to 6 bases and at J to 6 bases, leaving 7 bases not matched to a gene. Germline CDR1 MDHEN, CDR2 SYDVKM. The CDR3 totals 14 residues. For this clone: Antigen unknown.

The study drew the donors from its roughly 120-subject validation cohort, separate from the roughly 700-subject first cohort. The method was immunoSEQ multiplex PCR; TCRdb's version includes in-frame clones alone and lacks a portion of them. The sample yields hundreds of thousands of clones, around 87% seen once. The clonotype was recovered from a woman aged 25 to 39 in good health and CMV-seropositive. This sequence joins TRBV28 and TRBJ2-7, with 11 bases identical to TRBD2. Sequencing was performed on PBMCs. As DNA, the CDR3 is TGTGCCAGCAGCTTTCCCGGGACTAGCGGCGAGCAGTACTTC. This translates into CASSFPGTSGEQYF.